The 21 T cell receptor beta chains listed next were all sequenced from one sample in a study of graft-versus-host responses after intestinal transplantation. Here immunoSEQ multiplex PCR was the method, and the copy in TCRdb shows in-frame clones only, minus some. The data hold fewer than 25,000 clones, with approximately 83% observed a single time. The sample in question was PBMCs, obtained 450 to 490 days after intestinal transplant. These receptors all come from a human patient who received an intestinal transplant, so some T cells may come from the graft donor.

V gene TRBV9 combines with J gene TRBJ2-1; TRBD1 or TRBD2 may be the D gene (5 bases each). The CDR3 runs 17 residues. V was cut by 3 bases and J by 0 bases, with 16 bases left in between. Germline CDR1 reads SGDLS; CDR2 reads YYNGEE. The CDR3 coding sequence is TGTGCCAGCAGCGGACGAACCGGGACGAACTCCTACAATGAGCAGTTCTTC. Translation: CASSGRTGTNSYNEQFF.

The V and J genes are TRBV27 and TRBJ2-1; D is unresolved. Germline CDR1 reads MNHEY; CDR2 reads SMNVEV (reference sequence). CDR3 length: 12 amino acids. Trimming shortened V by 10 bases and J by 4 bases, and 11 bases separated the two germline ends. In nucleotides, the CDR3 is TGTGCCATATCAAGCGAGTACAATGAGCAGTTCTTC. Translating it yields CAISSEYNEQFF.

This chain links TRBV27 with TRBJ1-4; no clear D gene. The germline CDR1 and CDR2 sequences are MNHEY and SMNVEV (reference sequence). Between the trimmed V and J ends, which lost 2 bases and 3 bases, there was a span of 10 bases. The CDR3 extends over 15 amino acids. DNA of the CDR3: TGTGCCAGCAGTTTAGGGAACTTACCTAATGAAAAACTGTTTTTT. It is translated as CASSLGNLPNEKLFF.

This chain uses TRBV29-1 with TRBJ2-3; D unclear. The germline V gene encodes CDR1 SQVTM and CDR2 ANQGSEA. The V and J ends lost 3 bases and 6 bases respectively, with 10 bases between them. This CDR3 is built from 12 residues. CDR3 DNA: TGCAGCGTTGAGACTGTCGCGGATACGCAGTATTTT. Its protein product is CSVETVADTQYF.

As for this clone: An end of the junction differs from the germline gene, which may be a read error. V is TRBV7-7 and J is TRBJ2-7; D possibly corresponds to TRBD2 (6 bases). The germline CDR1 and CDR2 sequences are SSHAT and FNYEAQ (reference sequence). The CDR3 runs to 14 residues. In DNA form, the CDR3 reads TGTGCTAGCAGTGGGACTGCAAGCTCCTACGAGCAGTACTTC. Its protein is CASSGTASSYEQYF.

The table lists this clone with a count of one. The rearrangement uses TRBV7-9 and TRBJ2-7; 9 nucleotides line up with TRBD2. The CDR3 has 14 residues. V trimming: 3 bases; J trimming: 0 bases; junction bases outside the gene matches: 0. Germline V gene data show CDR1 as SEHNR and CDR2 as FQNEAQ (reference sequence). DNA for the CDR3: TGTGCCAGCAGCTTTAGCGGGGGCTCCTACGAGCAGTACTTC. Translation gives CASSFSGGSYEQYF.

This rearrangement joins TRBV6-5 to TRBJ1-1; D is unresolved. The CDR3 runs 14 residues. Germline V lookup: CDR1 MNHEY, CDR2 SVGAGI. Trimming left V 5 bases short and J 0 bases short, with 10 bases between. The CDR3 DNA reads TGTGCCAGCAGTCGAATTCCGGTGAACACTGAAGCTTTCTTT. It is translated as CASSRIPVNTEAFF.

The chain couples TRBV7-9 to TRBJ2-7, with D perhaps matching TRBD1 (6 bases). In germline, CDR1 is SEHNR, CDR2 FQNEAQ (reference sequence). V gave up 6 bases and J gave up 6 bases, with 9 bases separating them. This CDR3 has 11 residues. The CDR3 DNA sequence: TGTGCCAGCAGGCCAGGGGCCGAGCAGTACTTC. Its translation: CASRPGAEQYF. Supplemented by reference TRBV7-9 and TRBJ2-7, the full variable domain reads DTGVSQNPRHKITKRGQNVTFRCDPISEHNRLYWYRQTLGQGPEFLTYFQNEAQLEKSRLLSDRFSAERPKGSFSTLEIQRTEQGDSAMYLCASRPGAEQYFGPGTRLTVT.

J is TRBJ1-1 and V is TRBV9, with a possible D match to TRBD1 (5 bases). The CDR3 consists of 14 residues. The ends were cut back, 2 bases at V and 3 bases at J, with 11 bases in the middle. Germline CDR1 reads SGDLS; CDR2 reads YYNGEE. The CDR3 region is CASSVVQGDTEAFF. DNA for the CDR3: TGTGCCAGCAGCGTGGTTCAGGGAGACACTGAAGCTTTCTTT.

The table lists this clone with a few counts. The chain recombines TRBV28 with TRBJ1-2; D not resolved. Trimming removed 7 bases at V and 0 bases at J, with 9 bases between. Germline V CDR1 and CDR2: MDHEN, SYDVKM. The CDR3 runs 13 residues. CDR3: CASTTTSNYGYTF. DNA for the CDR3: TGTGCCAGCACGACGACCTCTAACTATGGCTACACCTTC.

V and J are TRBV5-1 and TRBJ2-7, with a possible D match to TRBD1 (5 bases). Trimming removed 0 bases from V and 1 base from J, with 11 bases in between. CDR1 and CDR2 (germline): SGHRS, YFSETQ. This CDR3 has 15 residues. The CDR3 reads CASSLEGPRSYEQYF. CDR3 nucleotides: TGCGCCAGCAGCTTGGAGGGGCCTCGGTCCTACGAGCAGTACTTC.

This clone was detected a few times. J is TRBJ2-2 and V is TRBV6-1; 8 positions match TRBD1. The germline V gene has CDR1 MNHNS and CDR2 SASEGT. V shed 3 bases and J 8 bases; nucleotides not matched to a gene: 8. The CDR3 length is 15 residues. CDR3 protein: CASSDRGRKPGELFF. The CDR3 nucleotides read TGTGCCAGCAGTGACAGGGGGCGGAAACCGGGGGAGCTGTTTTTT.

The CDR3 DNA follows: TGTGCCAGCAGTGACACAGGGAATCAGCCCCAGCATTTT. This codes for CASSDTGNQPQHF. The rearrangement uses TRBV2 and TRBJ1-5; tentatively, D is TRBD1 (6 bases). V shed 3 bases and J shed 4 bases, with 7 bases lying between them. Germline CDR1 is SNHLY and CDR2 is FYNNEI. This CDR3 is built from 13 residues.

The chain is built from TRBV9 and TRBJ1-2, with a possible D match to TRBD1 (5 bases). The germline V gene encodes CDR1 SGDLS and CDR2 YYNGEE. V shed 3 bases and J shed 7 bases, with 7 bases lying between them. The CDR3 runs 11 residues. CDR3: CASSEGAGYTF. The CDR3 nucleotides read TGTGCCAGCAGCGAAGGGGCTGGCTACACCTTC.

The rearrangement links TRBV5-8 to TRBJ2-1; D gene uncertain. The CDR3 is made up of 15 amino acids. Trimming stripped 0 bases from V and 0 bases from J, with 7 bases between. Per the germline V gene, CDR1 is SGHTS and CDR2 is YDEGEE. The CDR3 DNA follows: TGTGCCAGCAGCTTGGAAAGTAGCTCCTACAATGAGCAGTTCTTC. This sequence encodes CASSLESSSYNEQFF.

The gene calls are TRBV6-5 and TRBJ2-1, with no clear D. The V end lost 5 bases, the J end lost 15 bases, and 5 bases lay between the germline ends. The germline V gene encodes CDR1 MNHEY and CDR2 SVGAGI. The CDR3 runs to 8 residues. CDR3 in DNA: TGTGCCAGCAGTGACGGGTTCTTC. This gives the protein CASSDGFF.

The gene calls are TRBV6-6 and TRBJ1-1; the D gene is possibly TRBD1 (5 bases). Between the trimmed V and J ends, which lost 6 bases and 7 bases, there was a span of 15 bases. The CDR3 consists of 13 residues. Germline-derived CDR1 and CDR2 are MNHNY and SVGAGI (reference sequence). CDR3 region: CASRFQGGDEAFF. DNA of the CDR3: TGTGCCAGCAGGTTTCAGGGAGGTGATGAAGCTTTCTTT.

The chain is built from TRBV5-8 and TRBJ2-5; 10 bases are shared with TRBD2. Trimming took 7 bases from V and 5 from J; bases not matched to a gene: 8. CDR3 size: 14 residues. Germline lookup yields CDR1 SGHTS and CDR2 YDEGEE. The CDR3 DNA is TGTGCCAGCTGGAGCGGGAGGGGCGGGGAGACCCAGTACTTC. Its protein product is CASWSGRGGETQYF.

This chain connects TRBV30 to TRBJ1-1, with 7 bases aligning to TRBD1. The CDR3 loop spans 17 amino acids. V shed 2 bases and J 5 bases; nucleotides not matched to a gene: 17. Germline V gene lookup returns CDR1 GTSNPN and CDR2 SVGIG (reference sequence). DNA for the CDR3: TGTGCCTGGAGTCTTCCGTGGCAGGGGGGGGAATGTACTGAAGCTTTCTTT. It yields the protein CAWSLPWQGGECTEAFF.

The chain's CDR3 is CASSESGTYYEQYF. In nucleotides, the CDR3 is TGTGCCAGCAGTGAATCGGGGACCTACTACGAGCAGTACTTC. V usage is TRBV6-1 and J usage is TRBJ2-7, with D tentatively TRBD1 or TRBD2 (5 bases each). The CDR3 has 14 amino acids. V lost 2 bases and J lost 3, with 11 bases in between. Germline loops: CDR1 MNHNS, CDR2 SASEGT.

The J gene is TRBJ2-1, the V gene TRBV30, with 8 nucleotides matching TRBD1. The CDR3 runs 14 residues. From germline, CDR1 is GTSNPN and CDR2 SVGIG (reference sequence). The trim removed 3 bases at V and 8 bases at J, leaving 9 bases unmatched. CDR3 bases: TGTGCCTGGAGCGACGGACAGGGAATCGATGAGCAGTTCTTC. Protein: CAWSDGQGIDEQFF.